The 3 T cell receptor beta chains listed next were all sequenced from one sample in a study of post-analysis software for immune sequencing data (dated by TCRdb to between 2015 and 2016). The library was prepared using PCR. The sequencer listed for this sample is Illumina HiSeq 2500. To reduce PCR and sequencing biases, unique molecular identifiers were incorporated into the TCR beta cDNA libraries. TCRdb reprocessing: public reads trimmed at Q25 with fastp, clones called with MiXCR, in-frame beta chains kept. Records with the same CDR3 protein are collapsed into one entry carrying the most frequent genes and DNA. A total of more than 350,000 distinct CDR3 sequences appear in this sample, over 30% of them only once. The leading ten clones occupy approximately 7.1% of the sample. Their recognized antigens are unknown. Overall study outcomes, separate from this receptor: Patients showed significantly higher frequencies than controls for roughly five TRBV segments, among them TRBV5-6, TRBV5-1 and TRBV20-1.

Sequencing was done on a sample of blood. The receptors shown here come from a girl aged 2 to 9 with multiple sclerosis.

The chain links TRBV6-6 to TRBJ2-5; TRBD1 or TRBD2 may be the D gene (5 bases each). From germline, CDR1 is MNHNY and CDR2 SVGAGI (reference sequence). Trimming cost V 6 bases and J 4 bases, with 15 bases left between them. The CDR3 length is 14 residues. The CDR3 reads CASSRFGTGETQYF. DNA of the CDR3: TGTGCCAGCAGCCGCTTTGGGACGGGAGAGACCCAGTACTTC.

The DNA of the CDR3 is TGTGCCAGCAGCTTAGGGTCAGGGGGCTCGGAGACCCAGTACTTC. Translated: CASSLGSGGSETQYF. This chain links TRBV7-2 with TRBJ2-5; 8 nucleotides agree with TRBD1. V trimming: 1 base; J trimming: 5 bases; junction bases outside the gene matches: 6. The CDR3 has 15 residues. Per the germline V gene, CDR1 is SGHTA and CDR2 is FQGNSA.

The V and J genes are TRBV20-1 and TRBJ1-1, with D tentatively TRBD1 (5 bases). The CDR3 has 13 residues. Germline assignment: CDR1 DFQATT and CDR2 SNEGSKA (reference sequence). V shed 3 bases and J shed 2 bases, with 10 bases lying between them. CDR3: CSASQGGNTEAFF. DNA of the CDR3: TGCAGTGCTAGCCAGGGAGGAAACACTGAAGCTTTCTTT.